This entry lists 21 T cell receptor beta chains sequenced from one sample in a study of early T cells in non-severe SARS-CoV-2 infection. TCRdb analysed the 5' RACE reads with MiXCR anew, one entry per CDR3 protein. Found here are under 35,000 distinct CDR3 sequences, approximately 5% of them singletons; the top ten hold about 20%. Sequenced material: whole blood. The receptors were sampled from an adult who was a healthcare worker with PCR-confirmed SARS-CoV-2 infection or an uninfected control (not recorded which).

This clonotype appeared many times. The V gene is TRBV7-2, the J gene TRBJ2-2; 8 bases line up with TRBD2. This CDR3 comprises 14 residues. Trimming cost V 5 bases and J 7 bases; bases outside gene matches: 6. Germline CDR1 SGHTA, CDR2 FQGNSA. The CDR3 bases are TGTGCCAGCAGCCCGGGACTAGTGGTCGGGGAGCTGTTTTTT. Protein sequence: CASSPGLVVGELFF.

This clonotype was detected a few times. The DNA of the CDR3 is TGTGCCAGCCGAACCGGGACAGGGGTCTTAGATACGCAGTATTTT. It translates to CASRTGTGVLDTQYF. The V and J genes are TRBV12-3 or TRBV12-4 and TRBJ2-3, with 10 nucleotides matching TRBD1. This CDR3 spans 15 amino acids. The trim removed 8 bases at V and 5 bases at J, leaving 10 bases unmatched.

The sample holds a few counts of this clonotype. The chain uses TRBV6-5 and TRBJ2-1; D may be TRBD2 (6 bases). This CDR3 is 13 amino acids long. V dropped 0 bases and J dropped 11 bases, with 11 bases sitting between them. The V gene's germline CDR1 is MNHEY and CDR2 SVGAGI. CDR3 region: CASSYSGLSKQFF. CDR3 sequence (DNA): TGTGCCAGCAGTTACTCGGGACTTTCTAAGCAGTTCTTC.

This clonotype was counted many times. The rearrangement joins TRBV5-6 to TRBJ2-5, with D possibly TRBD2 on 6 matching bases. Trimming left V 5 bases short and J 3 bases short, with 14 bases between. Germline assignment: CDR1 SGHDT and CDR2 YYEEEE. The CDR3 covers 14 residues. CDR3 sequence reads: CASSSGTAEETQYF. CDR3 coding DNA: TGTGCCAGCAGTTCCGGGACTGCGGAAGAGACCCAGTACTTC.

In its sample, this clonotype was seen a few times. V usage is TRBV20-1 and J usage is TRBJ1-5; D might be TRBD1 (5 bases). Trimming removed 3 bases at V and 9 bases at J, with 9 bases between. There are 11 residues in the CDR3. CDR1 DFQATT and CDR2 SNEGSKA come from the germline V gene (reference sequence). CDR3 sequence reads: CSASRGGPQHF. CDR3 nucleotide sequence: TGCAGTGCTAGCCGGGGGGGGCCCCAGCATTTT.

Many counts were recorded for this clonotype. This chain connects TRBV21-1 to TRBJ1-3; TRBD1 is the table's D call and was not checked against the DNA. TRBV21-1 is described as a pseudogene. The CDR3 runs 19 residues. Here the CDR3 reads CASLSVRQGKEASGNTIYF. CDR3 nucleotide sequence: TGTGCCAGCTTGTCCGTGCGACAGGGAAAGGAGGCGTCGGGAAACACCATATATTTT.

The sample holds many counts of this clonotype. The CDR3 sequence: CASSYQRVETQYF. In nucleotides, the CDR3 is TGTGCCAGCAGCTATCAGAGGGTTGAGACCCAGTACTTC. The chain combines TRBV7-2 with TRBJ2-5, with D possibly TRBD2 on 5 matching bases. V lost 4 bases to trimming and J lost 5 bases, with 11 bases between them. This CDR3 is built from 13 residues. Germline V gene lookup returns CDR1 SGHTA and CDR2 FQGNSA.

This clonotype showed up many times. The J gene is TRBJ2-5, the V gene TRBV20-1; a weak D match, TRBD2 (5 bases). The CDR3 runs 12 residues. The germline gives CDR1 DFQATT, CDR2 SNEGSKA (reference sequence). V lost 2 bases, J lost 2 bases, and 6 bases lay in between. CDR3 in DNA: TGCAGTGCTAGAAGGAGGCAAGAGACCCAGTACTTC. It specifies CSARRRQETQYF.

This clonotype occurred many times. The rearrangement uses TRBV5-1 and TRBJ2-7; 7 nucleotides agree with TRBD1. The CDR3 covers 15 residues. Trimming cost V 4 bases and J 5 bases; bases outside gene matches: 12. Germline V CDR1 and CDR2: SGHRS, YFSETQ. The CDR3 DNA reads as TGCGCCAGCAGCCCCGAACAGGGGCCCTGGAACGAGCAGTACTTC. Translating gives CASSPEQGPWNEQYF.

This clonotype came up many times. The CDR3 DNA is TGTGCCAGCAGCTTTTTTGGGAACACCGGGGAGCTGTTTTTT. It codes for CASSFFGNTGELFF. V usage is TRBV5-5 and J usage is TRBJ2-2; D ambiguous. The CDR3 spans 14 residues. Between the trimmed V and J ends, which lost 2 bases and 1 base, there was a span of 6 bases. The germline CDR1 and CDR2 sequences are SGHKS and YYEKEE (reference sequence).

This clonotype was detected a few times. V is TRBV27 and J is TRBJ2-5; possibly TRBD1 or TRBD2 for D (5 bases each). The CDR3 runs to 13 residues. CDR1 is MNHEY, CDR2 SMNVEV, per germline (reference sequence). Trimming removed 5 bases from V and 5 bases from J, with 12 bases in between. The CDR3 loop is CASSTRWGETQYF. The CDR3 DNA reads TGTGCCAGCAGTACCCGGTGGGGGGAGACCCAGTACTTC.

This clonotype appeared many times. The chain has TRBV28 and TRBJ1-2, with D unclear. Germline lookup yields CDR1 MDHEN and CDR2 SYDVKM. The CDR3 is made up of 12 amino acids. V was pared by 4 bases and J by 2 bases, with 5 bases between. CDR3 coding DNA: TGTGCCAGCAGTTCCAGAAACTATGGCTACACCTTC. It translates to CASSSRNYGYTF.

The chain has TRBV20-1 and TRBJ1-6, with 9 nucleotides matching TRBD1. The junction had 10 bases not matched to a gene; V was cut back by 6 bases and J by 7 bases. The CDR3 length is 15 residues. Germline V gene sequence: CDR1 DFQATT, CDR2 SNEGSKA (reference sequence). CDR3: CSAHLGGQGNSPLHF. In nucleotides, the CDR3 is TGCAGTGCACACCTTGGCGGACAGGGGAATTCACCCCTCCACTTT.

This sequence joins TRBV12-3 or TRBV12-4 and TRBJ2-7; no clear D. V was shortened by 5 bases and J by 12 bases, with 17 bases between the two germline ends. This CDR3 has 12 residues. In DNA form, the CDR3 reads TGTGCCAGCAGTATCAGGACCAATCATTTGTACTTC. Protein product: CASSIRTNHLYF.

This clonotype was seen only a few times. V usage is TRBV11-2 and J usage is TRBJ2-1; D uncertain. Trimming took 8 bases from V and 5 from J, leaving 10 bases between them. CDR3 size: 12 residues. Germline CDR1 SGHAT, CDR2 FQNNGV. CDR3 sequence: CASRGSDNEQFF. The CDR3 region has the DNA TGTGCCAGCCGCGGCAGCGACAATGAGCAGTTCTTC. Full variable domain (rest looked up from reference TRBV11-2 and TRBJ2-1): EAGVAQSPRYKIIEKRQSVAFWCNPISGHATLYWYQQILGQGPKLLIQFQNNGVVDDSQLPKDRFSAERLKGVDSTLKIQPAKLEDSAVYLCASRGSDNEQFFGPGTRLTVL.

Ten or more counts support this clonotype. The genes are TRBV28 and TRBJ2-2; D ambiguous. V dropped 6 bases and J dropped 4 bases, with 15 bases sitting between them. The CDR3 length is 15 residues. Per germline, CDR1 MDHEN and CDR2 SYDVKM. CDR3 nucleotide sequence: TGTGCCAGCAGCCCCAGCCGCATACTCACCGGGGAGCTGTTTTTT. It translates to CASSPSRILTGELFF.

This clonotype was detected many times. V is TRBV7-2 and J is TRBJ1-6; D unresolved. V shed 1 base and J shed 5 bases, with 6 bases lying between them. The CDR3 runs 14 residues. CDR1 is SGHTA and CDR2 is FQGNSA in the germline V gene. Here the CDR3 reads CASSLGQDNSPLHF. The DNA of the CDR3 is TGTGCCAGCAGCTTAGGGCAGGATAATTCACCCCTCCACTTT.

CDR3 in amino acids: CASSWRGTGGSEQFF. For the CDR3, the DNA is TGTGCCAGCAGCTGGCGAGGGACAGGGGGATCTGAGCAGTTCTTC. The V gene is TRBV6-1, the J gene TRBJ2-1; 11 bases map to TRBD1. CDR3 length: 15 residues. V shed 6 bases, J shed 9 bases, and the junction held 10 bases outside the gene matches. The germline V gene encodes CDR1 MNHNS and CDR2 SASEGT.

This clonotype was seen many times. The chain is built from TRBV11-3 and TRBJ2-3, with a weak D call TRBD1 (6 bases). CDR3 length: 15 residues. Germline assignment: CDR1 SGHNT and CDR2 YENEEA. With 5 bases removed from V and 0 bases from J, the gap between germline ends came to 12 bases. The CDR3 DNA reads TGTGCCAGCAGCACCGGACAGTCTAGCACAGATACGCAGTATTTT. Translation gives CASSTGQSSTDTQYF.

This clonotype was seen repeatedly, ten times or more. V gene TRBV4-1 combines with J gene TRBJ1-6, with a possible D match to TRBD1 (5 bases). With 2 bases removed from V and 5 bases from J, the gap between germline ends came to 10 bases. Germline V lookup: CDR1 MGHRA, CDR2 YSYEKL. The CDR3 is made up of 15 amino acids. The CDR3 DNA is TGCGCCAGCAGCCAACGTTTGGGGCATAATTCACCCCTCCACTTT. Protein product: CASSQRLGHNSPLHF.

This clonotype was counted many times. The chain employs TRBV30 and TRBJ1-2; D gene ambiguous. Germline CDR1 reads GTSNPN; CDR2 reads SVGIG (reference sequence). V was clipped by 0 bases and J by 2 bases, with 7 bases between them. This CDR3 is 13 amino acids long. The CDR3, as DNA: TGTGCCTGGAGTGTAGGGAGGAACTATGGCTACACCTTC. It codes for CAWSVGRNYGYTF.